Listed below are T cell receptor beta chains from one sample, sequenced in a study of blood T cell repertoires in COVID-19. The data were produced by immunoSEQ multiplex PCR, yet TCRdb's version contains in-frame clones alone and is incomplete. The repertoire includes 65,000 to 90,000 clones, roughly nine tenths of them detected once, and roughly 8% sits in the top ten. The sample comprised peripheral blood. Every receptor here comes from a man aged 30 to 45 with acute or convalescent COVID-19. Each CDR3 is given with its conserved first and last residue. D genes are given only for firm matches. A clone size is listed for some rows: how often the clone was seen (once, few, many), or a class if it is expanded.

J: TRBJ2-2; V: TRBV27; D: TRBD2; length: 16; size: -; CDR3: CASSLGLAVNTGELFF; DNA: TGTGCCAGCAGTTTAGGACTAGCAGTGAACACCGGGGAGCTGTTTTTT
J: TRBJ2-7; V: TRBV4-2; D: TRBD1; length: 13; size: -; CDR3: CASSQRTGDEQYF; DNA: TGTGCCAGCAGCCAGAGGACAGGGGACGAGCAGTACTTC
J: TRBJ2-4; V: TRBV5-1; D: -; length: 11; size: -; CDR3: CASSFGDRMYF; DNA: TGCGCCAGCAGCTTCGGTGACAGGATGTACTTC
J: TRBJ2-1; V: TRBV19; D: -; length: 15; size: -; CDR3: CASSIVPGAYNEQFF; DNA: TGTGCCAGTAGTATAGTACCGGGAGCCTACAATGAGCAGTTCTTC
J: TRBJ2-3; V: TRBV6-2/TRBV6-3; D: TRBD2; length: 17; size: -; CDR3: CASSRRLAGGPQDTQYF; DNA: TGTGCCAGCAGTCGCCGACTAGCGGGAGGGCCGCAAGATACGCAGTATTTT
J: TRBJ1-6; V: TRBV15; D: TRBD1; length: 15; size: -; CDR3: CATSRDDRDNSPLHF; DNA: TGTGCCACCAGCAGAGACGACAGGGATAATTCACCCCTCCACTTT
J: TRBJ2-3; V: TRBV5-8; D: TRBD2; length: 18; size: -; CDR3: CASSLLSGRDSYTDTQYF; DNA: TGTGCCAGCAGCTTGCTTAGCGGGAGGGATTCATACACAGATACGCAGTATTTT
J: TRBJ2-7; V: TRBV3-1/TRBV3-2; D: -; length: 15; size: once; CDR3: CASSQVGGGGYEQYF; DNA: TGTGCCAGCAGCCAAGTCGGGGGCGGGGGCTACGAGCAGTACTTC
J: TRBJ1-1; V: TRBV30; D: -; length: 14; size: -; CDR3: CAWSLTASTREAFF; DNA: TGTGCCTGGAGTTTAACAGCCTCAACCCGTGAAGCTTTCTTT
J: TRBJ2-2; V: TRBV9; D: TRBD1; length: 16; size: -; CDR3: CASSGGQGTNTGELFF; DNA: TGTGCCAGCAGCGGTGGACAGGGGACGAACACCGGGGAGCTGTTTTTT
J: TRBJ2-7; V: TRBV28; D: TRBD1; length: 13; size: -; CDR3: CASSWDREHEQYF; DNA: TGTGCCAGCAGTTGGGACAGGGAGCACGAGCAGTACTTC
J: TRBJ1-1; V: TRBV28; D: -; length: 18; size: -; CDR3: CASSPRLRDKGMNTEAFF; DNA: TGTGCCAGCAGTCCCCGACTACGGGACAAGGGGATGAACACTGAAGCTTTCTTT
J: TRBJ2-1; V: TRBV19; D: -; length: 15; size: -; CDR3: CASSGKGPRNNEQFF; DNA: TGTGCCAGTAGCGGGAAGGGCCCGAGAAACAATGAGCAGTTCTTC
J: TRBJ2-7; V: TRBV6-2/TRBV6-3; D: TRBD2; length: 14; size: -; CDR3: CASSYMAGVNEQYF; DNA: TGTGCCAGCAGTTACATGGCGGGAGTAAACGAGCAGTACTTC
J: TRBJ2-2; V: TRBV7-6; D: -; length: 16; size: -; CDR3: CASSLGQGGNTGELFF; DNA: TGTGCCAGCAGCTTGGGGCAGGGCGGGAACACCGGGGAGCTGTTTTTT
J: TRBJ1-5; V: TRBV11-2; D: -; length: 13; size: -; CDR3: CASSPQRNQPQHF; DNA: TGTGCCAGCAGCCCACAGCGCAATCAGCCCCAGCATTTT
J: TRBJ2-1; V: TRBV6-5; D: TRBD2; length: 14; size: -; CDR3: CASSRPSGTLEQFF; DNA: TGTGCCAGCAGCAGGCCTAGCGGGACTCTAGAGCAGTTCTTC
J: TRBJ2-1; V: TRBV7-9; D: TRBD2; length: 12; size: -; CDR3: CASSRSGSGQFF; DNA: TGTGCCAGCAGCCGTAGCGGGAGTGGGCAGTTCTTC
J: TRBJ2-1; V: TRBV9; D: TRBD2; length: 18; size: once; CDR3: CASSVASRTSVSYNEQFF; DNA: TGTGCCAGCAGCGTAGCCTCCCGGACTAGCGTTTCCTACAATGAGCAGTTCTTC
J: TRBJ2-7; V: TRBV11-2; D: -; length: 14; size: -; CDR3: CASSLVQNNYEQYF; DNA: TGTGCCAGCAGCTTAGTACAAAACAACTACGAGCAGTACTTC
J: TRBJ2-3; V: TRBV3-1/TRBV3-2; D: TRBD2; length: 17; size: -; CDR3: CASSQSRTSGRAYTQYF; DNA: TGTGCCAGCAGCCAATCGAGGACTAGCGGGAGGGCGTATACGCAGTATTTT
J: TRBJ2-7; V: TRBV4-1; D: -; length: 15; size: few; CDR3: CASSQVRGSNYEQYF; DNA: TGCGCCAGCAGCCAAGTACGAGGTAGCAACTACGAGCAGTACTTC
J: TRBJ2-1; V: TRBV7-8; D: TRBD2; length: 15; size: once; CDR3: CASSLRLAIYNEQFF; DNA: TGTGCCAGCAGCTTAAGACTAGCGATCTACAATGAGCAGTTCTTC
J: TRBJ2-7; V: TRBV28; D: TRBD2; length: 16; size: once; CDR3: CASRGRLTGGPYEQYF; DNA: TGTGCCAGCAGGGGGCGGCTAACGGGAGGGCCCTACGAGCAGTACTTC
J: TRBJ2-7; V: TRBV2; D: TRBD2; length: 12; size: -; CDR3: CASSEYPGGQYF; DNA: TGTGCCAGCAGTGAATACCCGGGGGGGCAGTACTTC
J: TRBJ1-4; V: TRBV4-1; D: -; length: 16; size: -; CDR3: CASSRSPSSRNEKLFF; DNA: TGCGCCAGCAGCCGCAGTCCCTCTTCGCGGAATGAAAAACTGTTTTTT
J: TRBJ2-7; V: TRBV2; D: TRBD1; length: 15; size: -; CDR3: CASSAWDSRGLEQYF; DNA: TGTGCCAGCAGTGCGTGGGACAGCAGGGGGTTAGAGCAGTACTTC
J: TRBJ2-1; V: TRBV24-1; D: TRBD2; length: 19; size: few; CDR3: CATSERLGVSGSSYNEQFF; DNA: TGTGCCACCAGTGAGCGTTTGGGGGTGAGCGGGAGCTCCTACAATGAGCAGTTCTTC
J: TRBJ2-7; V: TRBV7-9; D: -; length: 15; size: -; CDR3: CASSSRDIVAYEQYF; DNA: TGTGCCAGCAGCTCCAGGGATATCGTGGCCTACGAGCAGTACTTC
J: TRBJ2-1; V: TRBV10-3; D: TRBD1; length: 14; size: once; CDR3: CAISGDRTYNEQFF; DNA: TGTGCCATCAGTGGGGACAGGACCTACAATGAGCAGTTCTTC
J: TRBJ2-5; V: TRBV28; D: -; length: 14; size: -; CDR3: CASNSLGLSGTQYF; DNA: TGTGCCAGCAATTCACTGGGCCTGTCTGGGACCCAGTACTTC
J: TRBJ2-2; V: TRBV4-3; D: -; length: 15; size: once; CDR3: CASSQVPANTGELFF; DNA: TGCGCCAGCAGCCAAGTACCGGCGAACACCGGGGAGCTGTTTTTT
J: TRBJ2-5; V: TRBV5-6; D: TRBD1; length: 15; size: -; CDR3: CASSRQGWGKETQYF; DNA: TGTGCCAGCAGTCGACAGGGGTGGGGGAAAGAGACCCAGTACTTC
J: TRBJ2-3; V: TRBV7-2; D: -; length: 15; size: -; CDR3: CASSTRRDQGDTQYF; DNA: TGTGCCAGCAGCACCCGCCGGGATCAGGGGGATACGCAGTATTTT
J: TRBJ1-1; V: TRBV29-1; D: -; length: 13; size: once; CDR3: CSVNRIENTEAFF; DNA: TGCAGCGTCAACAGGATTGAGAACACTGAAGCTTTCTTT
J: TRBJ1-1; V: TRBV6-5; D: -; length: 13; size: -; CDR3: CASSYEGNTEAFF; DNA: TGTGCCAGCAGTTACGAGGGGAACACTGAAGCTTTCTTT
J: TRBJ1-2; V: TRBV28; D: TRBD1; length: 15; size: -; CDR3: CASSSGSGQGAADTF; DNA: TGTGCCAGCAGCTCGGGATCGGGACAGGGGGCGGCGGACACCTTC
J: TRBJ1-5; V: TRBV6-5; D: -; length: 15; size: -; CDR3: CASSQSRIRYQPQHF; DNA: TGTGCCAGCAGCCAGTCGAGGATCCGGTACCAGCCCCAGCATTTT
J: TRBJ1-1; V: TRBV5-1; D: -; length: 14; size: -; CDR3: CASSSSTGNTEAFF; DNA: TGCGCCAGCAGCTCCTCGACAGGGAACACTGAAGCTTTCTTT
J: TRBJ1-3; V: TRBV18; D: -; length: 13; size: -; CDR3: CASSPGTSRSIYF; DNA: TGTGCCAGCTCACCTGGGACATCAAGATCCATATATTTT
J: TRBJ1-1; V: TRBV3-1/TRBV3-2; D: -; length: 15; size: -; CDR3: CASSRSTGNFAEAFF; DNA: TGTGCCAGCAGCCGATCGACAGGAAATTTTGCTGAAGCTTTCTTT
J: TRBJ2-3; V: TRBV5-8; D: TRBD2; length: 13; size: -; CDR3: CASSLAGGGTQYF; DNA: TGTGCCAGCAGCTTGGCCGGGGGGGGTACGCAGTATTTT
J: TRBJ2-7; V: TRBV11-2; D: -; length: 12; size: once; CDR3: CASSLSGREQYF; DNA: TGTGCCAGCAGCTTATCAGGGCGCGAGCAGTACTTC
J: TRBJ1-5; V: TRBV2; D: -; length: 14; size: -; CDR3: CASSERDSNQPQHF; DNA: TGTGCCAGCAGTGAGCGGGACAGCAATCAGCCCCAGCATTTT
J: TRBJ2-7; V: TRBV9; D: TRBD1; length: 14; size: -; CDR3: CASGQGQSSYEQYF; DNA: TGTGCCAGCGGCCAGGGACAGTCCTCCTACGAGCAGTACTTC
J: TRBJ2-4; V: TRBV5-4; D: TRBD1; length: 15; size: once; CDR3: CASSYRDRGGNIQYF; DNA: TGTGCCAGCAGCTACCGGGACAGGGGGGGAAACATTCAGTACTTC
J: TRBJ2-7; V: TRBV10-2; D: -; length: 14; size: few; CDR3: CASEPQGKGYEQYF; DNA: TGCGCCAGCGAACCCCAGGGAAAGGGCTACGAGCAGTACTTC
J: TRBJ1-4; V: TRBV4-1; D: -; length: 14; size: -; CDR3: CASRPGRGNEKLFF; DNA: TGCGCCAGCAGACCGGGTCGGGGGAATGAAAAACTGTTTTTT
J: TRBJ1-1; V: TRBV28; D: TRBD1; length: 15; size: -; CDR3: CASTRWGQENTEAFF; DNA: TGTGCCAGCACCCGCTGGGGACAGGAGAACACTGAAGCTTTCTTT
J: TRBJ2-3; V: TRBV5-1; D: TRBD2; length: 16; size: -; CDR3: CASSLGPSGSGDTQYF; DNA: TGCGCCAGCAGCTTGGGGCCCAGCGGGAGTGGAGATACGCAGTATTTT
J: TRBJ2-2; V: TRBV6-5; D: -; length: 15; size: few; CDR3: CASSQHTTNTGELFF; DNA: TGTGCCAGCAGTCAACATACTACTAACACCGGGGAGCTGTTTTTT
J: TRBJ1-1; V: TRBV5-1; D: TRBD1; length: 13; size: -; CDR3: CASSLGDSRGAFF; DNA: TGCGCCAGCAGCTTGGGGGACAGTAGGGGAGCTTTCTTT
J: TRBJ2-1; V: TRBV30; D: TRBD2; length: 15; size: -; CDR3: CAWADPGLAVNEQFF; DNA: TGTGCCTGGGCCGACCCGGGACTAGCAGTCAATGAGCAGTTCTTC
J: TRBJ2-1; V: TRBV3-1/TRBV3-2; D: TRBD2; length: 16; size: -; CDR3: CASSGGLAGHYNEQFF; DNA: TGTGCCAGCAGCGGGGGACTAGCGGGACACTACAATGAGCAGTTCTTC
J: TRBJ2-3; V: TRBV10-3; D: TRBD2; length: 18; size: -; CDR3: CAISGVLAGGRSTDTQYF; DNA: TGTGCCATCAGTGGTGTACTAGCGGGAGGTCGGTCCACAGATACGCAGTATTTT
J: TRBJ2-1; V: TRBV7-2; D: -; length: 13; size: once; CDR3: CASSIPGAHEQFF; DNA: TGTGCCAGCAGCATACCGGGAGCCCATGAGCAGTTCTTC
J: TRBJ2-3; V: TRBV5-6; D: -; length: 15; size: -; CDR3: CASSFYYGSTDTQYF; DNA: TGTGCCAGCAGCTTTTACTACGGGAGCACAGATACGCAGTATTTT